This T cell receptor (beta chain) was sequenced in a study of blood T cell repertoires in COVID-19. Background on the study: Samples of COVID-19 (acute and convalescent) were obtained from the United States, Italy and Spain. From T cells, B-cell-depleted T cells, or PBMCs came the material, which was cDNA or gDNA.

This clone has just one count. The CDR3 contains 14 residues. Trimming took 5 bases from V and 0 from J, leaving 11 bases between them. Germline CDR1 reads LNHDA; CDR2 reads SQIVND (reference sequence). Researchers sorted participants into cohorts using their self-reported clinical history. Some clones are missing from TCRdb's copy, which holds only in-frame ones; the method was immunoSEQ multiplex PCR. The profile shows under 400,000 clones, 65% to 90% of them singletons. Sequencing used PBMCs or T cells enriched from blood (not recorded which). The chain joins TRBV19 to TRBJ2-7; a weak D match, TRBD2 (6 bases). The sequence came from a woman aged 35 to 49 with acute COVID-19. CDR3 nucleotides: TGTGCCAGTAGTTGGCGGGGACTCTCCTACGAGCAGTACTTC. Encoded protein: CASSWRGLSYEQYF.